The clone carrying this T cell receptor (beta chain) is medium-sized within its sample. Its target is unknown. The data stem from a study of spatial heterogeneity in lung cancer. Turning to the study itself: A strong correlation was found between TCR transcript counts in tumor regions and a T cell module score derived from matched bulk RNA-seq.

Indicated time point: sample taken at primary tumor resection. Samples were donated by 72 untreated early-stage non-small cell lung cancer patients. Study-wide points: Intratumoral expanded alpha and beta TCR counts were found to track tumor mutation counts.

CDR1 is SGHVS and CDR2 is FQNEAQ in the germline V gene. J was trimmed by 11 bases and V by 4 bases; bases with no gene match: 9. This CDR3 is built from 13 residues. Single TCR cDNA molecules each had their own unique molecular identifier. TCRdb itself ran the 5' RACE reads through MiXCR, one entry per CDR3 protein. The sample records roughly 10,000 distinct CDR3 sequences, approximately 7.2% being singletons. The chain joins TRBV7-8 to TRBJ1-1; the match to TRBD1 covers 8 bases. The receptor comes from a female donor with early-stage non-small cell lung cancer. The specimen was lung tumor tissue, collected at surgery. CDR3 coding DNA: TGTGCCAGCAGCTCAGGACAGGGCCCTCTGGCTTTCTTT. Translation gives CASSSGQGPLAFF.